A selection of T cell receptor beta chains follows, all from one sample in a study of vaccination and CD4 T cells after COVID-19. No antigen has been identified for these receptors. Each CDR3 protein is one row after TCRdb ran MiXCR on the PCR reads. The sample gives over 10,000 distinct CDR3 sequences, more than 55% of which show up once; about 12% is in the top ten. What was sequenced was CD4+ T cells from blood, cultured in vitro. All receptors come from a human donor who had recovered from COVID-19. Both conserved end residues are part of each CDR3. The order of the fields is clone size, D gene, J gene, V gene, CDR3 DNA, CDR3 protein. A D gene is named only where the DNA matches it firmly. Clone size is shown for a subset of rows, as once, few, many or a class of expanded clone.

abundance: NA
d_gene: TRBD1
j_gene: TRBJ1-2
v_gene: TRBV28
CDR3nt: TGTGCCAGCAGTTTACCGGACAGGAACTATGGCTACACCTTC
CDR3aa: CASSLPDRNYGYTF

abundance: few
d_gene: NA
j_gene: TRBJ2-2
v_gene: TRBV7-9
CDR3nt: TGTGCCAGCAGCTTGGTCGGGGAGCTGTTTTTT
CDR3aa: CASSLVGELFF

abundance: once
d_gene: TRBD1
j_gene: TRBJ2-7
v_gene: TRBV20-1
CDR3nt: TGCAGTGTACAGGGGTCATACGAGCAGTACTTC
CDR3aa: CSVQGSYEQYF

abundance: NA
d_gene: NA
j_gene: TRBJ2-5
v_gene: TRBV20-1
CDR3nt: TGCAGTGCTAGAACAGGGAGGGTATCAGAGACCCAGTACTTC
CDR3aa: CSARTGRVSETQYF

abundance: medium-sized
d_gene: NA
j_gene: TRBJ2-7
v_gene: TRBV6-5
CDR3nt: TGTGCCAGCAGTTACGCTTCTAGCTATGGGCAGTACTTC
CDR3aa: CASSYASSYGQYF

abundance: NA
d_gene: TRBD2
j_gene: TRBJ2-1
v_gene: TRBV2
CDR3nt: TGTGCCAGCAGTTACACTAGCGGGACCTACAATGAGCAGTTCTTC
CDR3aa: CASSYTSGTYNEQFF

abundance: NA
d_gene: NA
j_gene: TRBJ2-3
v_gene: TRBV27
CDR3nt: TGTGCCAGCAGTAAGACAGGATCCGCTAGCACAGATACGCAGTATTTT
CDR3aa: CASSKTGSASTDTQYF

abundance: NA
d_gene: NA
j_gene: TRBJ2-3
v_gene: TRBV20-1
CDR3nt: TGCAGTGCTGGTACAGGGTGGGAGAGCACAGATACGCAGTATTTT
CDR3aa: CSAGTGWESTDTQYF

abundance: NA
d_gene: TRBD1
j_gene: TRBJ1-2
v_gene: TRBV7-3
CDR3nt: TGTGCCAGCAGCTTTTACCCAGGACAGGAGAATGGCTACACCTTC
CDR3aa: CASSFYPGQENGYTF

abundance: NA
d_gene: TRBD2
j_gene: TRBJ2-1
v_gene: TRBV11-2
CDR3nt: TGTGCCAGCAGCAATTGGCGGGAGGGCCAAGGTGAGCAGTTCTTC
CDR3aa: CASSNWREGQGEQFF

abundance: few
d_gene: NA
j_gene: TRBJ2-3
v_gene: TRBV29-1
CDR3nt: TGCAGCGCCACAAAGACCCCAGGGTCAGATACGCAGTATTTT
CDR3aa: CSATKTPGSDTQYF

abundance: NA
d_gene: NA
j_gene: TRBJ1-1
v_gene: TRBV12-3/TRBV12-4
CDR3nt: TGTGCCAGTATTATATGGTCCCTCCCCGAAGCTTTCTTT
CDR3aa: CASIIWSLPEAFF

abundance: few
d_gene: NA
j_gene: TRBJ2-7
v_gene: TRBV15
CDR3nt: TGTGCCACCAGCAGAGGGTATGGCGAGCAGTACTTC
CDR3aa: CATSRGYGEQYF

abundance: NA
d_gene: TRBD2
j_gene: TRBJ2-3
v_gene: TRBV11-2
CDR3nt: TGTGCCAGCAGCAACTTCCGGGAGGGCCTCGATACGCAGTATTTT
CDR3aa: CASSNFREGLDTQYF

abundance: few
d_gene: TRBD1
j_gene: TRBJ1-6
v_gene: TRBV20-1
CDR3nt: TGCAGTGCTAGGGGACAGGGGGCTTATTCACCCCTCCACTTT
CDR3aa: CSARGQGAYSPLHF

abundance: NA
d_gene: NA
j_gene: TRBJ1-5
v_gene: TRBV10-3
CDR3nt: TGTGCCATCAGTGAAACGACAGGCAATCAGCCCCAGCATTTT
CDR3aa: CAISETTGNQPQHF